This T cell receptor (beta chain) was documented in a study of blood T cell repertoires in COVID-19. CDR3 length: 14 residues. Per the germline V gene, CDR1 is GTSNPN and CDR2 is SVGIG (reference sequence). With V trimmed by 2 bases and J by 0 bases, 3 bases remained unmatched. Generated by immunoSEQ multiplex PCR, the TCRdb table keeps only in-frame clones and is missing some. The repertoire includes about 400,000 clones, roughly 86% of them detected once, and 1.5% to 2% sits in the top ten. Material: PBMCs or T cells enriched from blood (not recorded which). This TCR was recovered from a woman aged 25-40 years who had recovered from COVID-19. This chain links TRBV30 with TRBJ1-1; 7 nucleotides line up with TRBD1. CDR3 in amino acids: CAWSTGQLNTEAFF. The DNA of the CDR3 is TGTGCCTGGAGTACGGGACAGTTGAACACTGAAGCTTTCTTT. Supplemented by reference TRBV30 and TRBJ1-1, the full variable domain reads SQTIHQWPATLVQPVGSPLSLECTVEGTSNPNLYWYRQAAGRGLQLLFYSVGIGQISSEVPQNLSASRPQDRQFILSSKKLLLSDSGFYLCAWSTGQLNTEAFFGQGTRLTVV.